Following are 5 T cell receptor beta chains from one sample sequenced in a study of beta chain features in type 1 diabetes. The whole isolated RNA underwent reverse transcription, so sequencing captured expressed TCRB transcripts. Libraries were prepared by immunoSEQ multiplex PCR; TCRdb keeps only in-frame clonotypes and omits some of them. The data show approximately 140,000 clones, approximately 10% seen once. The material sequenced was central memory CD4+ T cells from blood. The receptor set was obtained from a woman aged 40 to 50 in good health.

The sample holds a few counts of this clone. The gene calls are TRBV18 and TRBJ2-5; TRBD2 aligns across 11 bases. V lost 5 bases, J lost 4 bases, and 6 bases stayed unmatched. The CDR3 has 15 residues. The germline CDR1 and CDR2 sequences are KGHSH and LQKENI. This CDR3 is CASSAPLAGAETQYF. The DNA of the CDR3 is TGTGCCAGCTCAGCCCCACTAGCGGGGGCAGAGACCCAGTACTTC.

This clone appeared a few times. The chain combines TRBV7-9 with TRBJ2-2; possible D gene TRBD1, 8 bases. This CDR3 is 15 amino acids long. The V gene lost 6 bases and the J gene lost 3 bases, with 14 bases spanning the gap. The germline V gene has CDR1 SEHNR and CDR2 FQNEAQ (reference sequence). The DNA of the CDR3 is TGTGCCAGCAGTGGACAGGGAGGGTACACCGGGGAGCTGTTTTTT. Its translation: CASSGQGGYTGELFF.

The table lists this clone with a few counts. CDR3 residues: CASREHSLNNSPLHF. The DNA of the CDR3 is TGTGCCAGCAGGGAACACTCCCTCAATAATTCACCCCTCCACTTT. The chain has TRBV6-1 and TRBJ1-6; D uncertain. CDR1 and CDR2 from the germline V gene are MNHNS and SASEGT. Between the trimmed V and J ends, which lost 6 bases and 5 bases, there was a span of 14 bases. This CDR3 is built from 15 residues.

The chain carries TRBV6-6 and TRBJ2-7, with TRBD2 matching 15 bases. Germline CDR1 MNHNY, CDR2 SVGAGI (reference sequence). Trimming cost V 0 bases and J 4 bases; bases outside gene matches: 1. The length of the CDR3 is 16 residues. CDR3 in DNA: TGTGCCAGCAGTTACTCCGGGACTAGCGGGGGGTACGAGCAGTACTTC. It yields the protein CASSYSGTSGGYEQYF.

This clone was seen ten or more times. The chain has TRBV7-9 and TRBJ1-2; the D gene is possibly TRBD1 (6 bases). V was pared by 0 bases and J by 6 bases, with 11 bases between. The CDR3 consists of 14 residues. Germline V gene sequence: CDR1 SEHNR, CDR2 FQNEAQ (reference sequence). The CDR3 DNA reads as TGTGCCAGCAGCTTAGCCTTCGCAGGGGATGGCTACACCTTC. As protein: CASSLAFAGDGYTF.